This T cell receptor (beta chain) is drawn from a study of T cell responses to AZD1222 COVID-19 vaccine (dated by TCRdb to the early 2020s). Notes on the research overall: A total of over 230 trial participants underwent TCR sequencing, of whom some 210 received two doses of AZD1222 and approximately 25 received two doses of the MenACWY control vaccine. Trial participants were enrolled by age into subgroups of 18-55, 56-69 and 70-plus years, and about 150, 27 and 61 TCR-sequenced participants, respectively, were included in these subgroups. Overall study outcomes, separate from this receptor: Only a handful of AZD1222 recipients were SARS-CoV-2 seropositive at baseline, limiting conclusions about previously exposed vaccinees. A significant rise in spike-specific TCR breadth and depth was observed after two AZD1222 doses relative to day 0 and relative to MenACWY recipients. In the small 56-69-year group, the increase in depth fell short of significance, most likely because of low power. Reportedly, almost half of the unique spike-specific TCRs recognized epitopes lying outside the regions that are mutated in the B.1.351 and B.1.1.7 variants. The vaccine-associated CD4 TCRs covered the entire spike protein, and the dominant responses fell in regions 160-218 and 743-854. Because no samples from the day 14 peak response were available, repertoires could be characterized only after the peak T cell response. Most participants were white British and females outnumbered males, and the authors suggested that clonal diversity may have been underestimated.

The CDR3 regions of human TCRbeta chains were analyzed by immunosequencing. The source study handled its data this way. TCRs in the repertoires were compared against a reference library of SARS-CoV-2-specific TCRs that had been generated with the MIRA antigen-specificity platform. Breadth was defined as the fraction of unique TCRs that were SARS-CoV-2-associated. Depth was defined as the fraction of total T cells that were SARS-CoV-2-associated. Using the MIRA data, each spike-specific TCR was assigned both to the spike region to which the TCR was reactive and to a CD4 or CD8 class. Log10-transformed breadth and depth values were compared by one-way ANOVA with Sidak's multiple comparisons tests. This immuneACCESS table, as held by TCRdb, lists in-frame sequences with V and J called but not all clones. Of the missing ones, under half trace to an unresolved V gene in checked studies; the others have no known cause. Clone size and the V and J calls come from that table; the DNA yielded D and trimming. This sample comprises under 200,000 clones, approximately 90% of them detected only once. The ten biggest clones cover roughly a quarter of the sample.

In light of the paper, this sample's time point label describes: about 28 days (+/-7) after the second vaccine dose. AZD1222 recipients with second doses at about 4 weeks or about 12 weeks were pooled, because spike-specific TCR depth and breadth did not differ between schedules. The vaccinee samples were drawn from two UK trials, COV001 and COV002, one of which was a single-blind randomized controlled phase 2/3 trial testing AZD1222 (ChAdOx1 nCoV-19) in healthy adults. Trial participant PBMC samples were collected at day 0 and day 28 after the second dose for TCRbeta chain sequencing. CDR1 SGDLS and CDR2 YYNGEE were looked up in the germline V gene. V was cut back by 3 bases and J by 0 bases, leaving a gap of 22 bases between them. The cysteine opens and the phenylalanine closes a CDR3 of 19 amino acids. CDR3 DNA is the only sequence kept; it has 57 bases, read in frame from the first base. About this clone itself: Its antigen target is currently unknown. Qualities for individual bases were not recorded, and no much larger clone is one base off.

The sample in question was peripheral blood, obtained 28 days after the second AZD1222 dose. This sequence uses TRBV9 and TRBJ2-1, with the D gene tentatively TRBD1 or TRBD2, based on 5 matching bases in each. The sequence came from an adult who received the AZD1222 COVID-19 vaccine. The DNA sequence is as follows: TGTGCCAGCAGCGGTCGGACTGAACGACAGATGAGCTCCTACAATGAGCAGTTCTTC. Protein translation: CASSGRTERQMSSYNEQFF.